This T cell receptor beta chain derives from a study of blood T cells in healthy people across ages. Isolation yielded PBMCs, at least 7 million per sample, in every case. Total RNA, at least 6 micrograms per sample, was extracted from PBMCs. In germline, CDR1 is LGHNA, CDR2 YSLEER. The CDR3 runs 15 residues. V was shortened by 0 bases and J by 0 bases, with 9 bases between the two germline ends. It was with a sample-barcoded 5' primer and a J-beta primer mix that a second PCR of about 6 to 12 cycles was run. One entry per CDR3 protein results from TCRdb running MiXCR on the 5' RACE reads. This sample carries some 940,000 distinct CDR3 sequences, almost 30% of them seen once, and the ten largest clones take roughly 10%. The sample was also reused in another study, on T cells of mothers and their children.

The receptor was isolated from a woman between 35 and 50 years old in good health. Sample: blood. The chain uses TRBV4-3 and TRBJ2-7; D gene uncertain. The CDR3 nucleotides are TGCGCCAGCAGCCAAGAACGGCAGAGCTCCTACGAGCAGTACTTC. Its translation is CASSQERQSSYEQYF.